This TCR beta chain came from a study of blood T cell repertoires in COVID-19. This CDR3 spans 13 amino acids. Germline V CDR1 and CDR2: SEHNR, FQNEAQ (reference sequence). Trimming took off 3 bases at V and 1 base at J, with 5 bases between the two ends. The Seattle site enrolled patients during active infection and followed them longitudinally. Here immunoSEQ multiplex PCR was the method, and the copy in TCRdb shows in-frame clones only, minus some. The sample consists of about 82,000 clones, 78% of them appearing once. This clone occurred once. This chain joins TRBV7-9 and TRBJ2-3; D gene unclear. The TCR sequence derives from a man aged 60 to 69 with COVID-19, enrolled during active disease. Sequenced sample: peripheral blood. CDR3 coding DNA: TGTGCCAGCAGCTTTACAGGCACAGATACGCAGTATTTT. Protein: CASSFTGTDTQYF.